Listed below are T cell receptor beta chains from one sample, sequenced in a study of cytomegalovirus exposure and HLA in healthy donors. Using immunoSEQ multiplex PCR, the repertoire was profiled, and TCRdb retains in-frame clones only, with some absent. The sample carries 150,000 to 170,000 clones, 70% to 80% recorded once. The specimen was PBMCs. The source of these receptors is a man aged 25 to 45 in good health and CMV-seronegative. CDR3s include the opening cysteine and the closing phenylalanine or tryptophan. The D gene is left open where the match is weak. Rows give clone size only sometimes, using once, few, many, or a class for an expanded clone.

TGTGCCAGCTCCGAGGACAGGACTGAAGCTTTCTTT CASSEDRTEAFF TRBJ1-1 TRBV6-5 . TRBD1
TGTGCCAGCAGTGAAGACGGTGTAGGGGACGAGCAGTACTTC CASSEDGVGDEQYF TRBJ2-7 TRBV2 once .
TGTGCCAGCAGCTATCAAAGCGGGGGGCAAGAGACCCAGTACTTC CASSYQSGGQETQYF TRBJ2-5 TRBV7-2 few TRBD2
TGTGCCAGCTCACCAGAGAATAAGAATGAAGCTTTCTTT CASSPENKNEAFF TRBJ1-1 TRBV18 . .
TGTGCCAGCAGCTTAGAAGGGAGAGCTTTCTTT CASSLEGRAFF TRBJ1-1 TRBV7-9 . .
TGTGCCAGCAGCCAAGCCGGGACAGTTCGCCCAAAAGCTTTCTTT CASSQAGTVRPKAFF TRBJ1-1 TRBV4-2 . TRBD1
TGTGCCAGCAGTTTCCGGGACACATACTATGGCTACACCTTC CASSFRDTYYGYTF TRBJ1-2 TRBV28 . .
TGTGCCAGTAGTATTTCGAGTGGGAGCGGCTACACCTTC CASSISSGSGYTF TRBJ1-2 TRBV19 few .
TGTGCCAGCAGTGATCAAACTAGCGGGGGGTCCTACAATGAGCAGTTCTTC CASSDQTSGGSYNEQFF TRBJ2-1 TRBV25-1 . TRBD2
TGTGCCAGCAGGGACTTCCACGCCTACGAGCAGTACTTC CASRDFHAYEQYF TRBJ2-7 TRBV6-1 . .
TGTGCCAGTAGTATAGTGGCAGGGGCTGGCGATACGCAGTATTTT CASSIVAGAGDTQYF TRBJ2-3 TRBV19 . .
TGTGCCAGCAGTGGACAGGGGGCTAATGAAAAACTGTTTTTT CASSGQGANEKLFF TRBJ1-4 TRBV6-1 once TRBD1
TGTGCCAGCAGTGATAAAAAGCTAGGATCACCCCTCCACTTT CASSDKKLGSPLHF TRBJ1-6 TRBV25-1 . .
TGTGCCAGCAGCTTGGCCGGAGGGGGGGCTGAAAAACTGTTTTTT CASSLAGGGAEKLFF TRBJ1-4 TRBV5-4 . .
TGTGCCAGCAGTTTATGGGACAGGGGATACACTGAAGCTTTCTTT CASSLWDRGYTEAFF TRBJ1-1 TRBV28 . TRBD1
TGTGCCAGCTCTCCCGCAAGGGGGGGTCCCTACGAGCAGTACTTC CASSPARGGPYEQYF TRBJ2-7 TRBV18 once .
TGTGCCAGCAGCGCCACCGGGACAGGGGTGGACGAGCAGTACTTC CASSATGTGVDEQYF TRBJ2-7 TRBV7-9 few TRBD1
TGTGCCAGCAGCCCCCCCTTAAGGGACTACAATCAGCCCCAGCATTTT CASSPPLRDYNQPQHF TRBJ1-5 TRBV7-8 . .
TGTGCCAGCAGCCCCCCCGCAGGGTATGATGGCTACACCTTC CASSPPAGYDGYTF TRBJ1-2 TRBV7-9 once .
TGCGCCAGCAGCCCGGGCCCGACAGGCCCTTTCCGCGAGCAGTACTTC CASSPGPTGPFREQYF TRBJ2-7 TRBV4-1 few .
TGTGCCAGCAGCTTAGTAGGGAGAAACACCGGGGAGCTGTTTTTT CASSLVGRNTGELFF TRBJ2-2 TRBV7-9 . .
TGTGCCAGCAGCTTAGCCTCCGGACAGGCTTCCTACGAGCAGTACTTC CASSLASGQASYEQYF TRBJ2-7 TRBV7-2 . TRBD1
TGTGCCAGCAGCCCCGGGGAGGCAGGGCGGACGGAGACCCAGTACTTC CASSPGEAGRTETQYF TRBJ2-5 TRBV5-8 . .
TGTGCCACCAGCAGGACTGGGGGAGCGGGGGGGCACACAGATACGCAGTATTTT CATSRTGGAGGHTDTQYF TRBJ2-3 TRBV15 . TRBD2
TGTGCCAGCAGTTACTCAAGGGGGGGCTATTCCAATGAGCAGTTCTTC CASSYSRGGYSNEQFF TRBJ2-1 TRBV6-5 . .
TGTGCCAGCAGCCCCGCCCCAGGGACCGGGGAGCTGTTTTTT CASSPAPGTGELFF TRBJ2-2 TRBV7-9 few .
TGTGCCAGCAGCTCTGACAGGGGAGCAGATACGCAGTATTTT CASSSDRGADTQYF TRBJ2-3 TRBV5-5 . TRBD1
TGTGCCAGCAGCCCGGGGGGCGGCACTGAAGCTTTCTTT CASSPGGGTEAFF TRBJ1-1 TRBV11-3 . .
TGTGCCAGCAGCGTCTCTAGCGGGGTTGTAGAGACCCAGTACTTC CASSVSSGVVETQYF TRBJ2-5 TRBV7-2 . TRBD2